This TCR beta chain is drawn from a study of cytomegalovirus exposure and HLA in healthy donors. Findings and caveats of the study: The study put 150 or so TCR beta chains on its list as cytomegalovirus-associated. Rare sequences made up most TCRs, while some public TCRs were found in many donors. In a later analysis, first-cohort TCR clusters were found to tend to co-occur in the roughly 120 validation repertoires.

V dropped 3 bases and J dropped 7; count of bases not matched to a gene: 8. Germline assignment: CDR1 LGHNA and CDR2 YSLEER. The CDR3 has 16 residues. As for this clone: Its antigen is not known.

TCRdb's table, derived via immunoSEQ multiplex PCR, lists solely in-frame clones and lacks some. This sample has about 110,000 clones; 88% occur once, and the top ten carry 2% to 2.5%. The sample was PBMCs. This clonotype was sampled from a woman aged 18-30 years in good health and CMV-seronegative. This sequence joins TRBV4-3 and TRBJ2-3; 12 bases are shared with TRBD2. The DNA of the CDR3 is TGCGCCAGCAGCCAGGTGACTAGCGGGAGATTAAATACGCAGTATTTT. Residues: CASSQVTSGRLNTQYF.